This passage covers 2 T cell receptor beta chains from one sample sequenced in a study of long-term antiretroviral therapy in people with HIV. Survey level was the resolution at which the v3.0 immunoSEQ assay ran. Assay: immunoSEQ multiplex PCR; the TCRdb copy retains only in-frame clones and omits some. The sample yields 9,500 to 12,000 clones, 81% seen once. This material consisted of unsorted PBMCs, taken 1.8 years after starting antiretroviral therapy. The receptors here all came from a man aged 40-49 years with HIV.

This clone has only a few counts. For the CDR3, the DNA is TGTGCCAGCATCAGGCTTCGGGGTAACTATGGCTACACCTTC. It translates to CASIRLRGNYGYTF. The V gene is TRBV5-6, the J gene TRBJ1-2; D remains ambiguous. CDR3 length: 14 residues. CDR1 is SGHDT, CDR2 YYEEEE, per germline. Trimming removed 6 bases from V and 1 base from J, with 13 bases in between.

In DNA form, the CDR3 reads TGTGCCAGCAGTTTCCAGGGTCCATCACGTCCTGAGCAGTTCTTC. Residues: CASSFQGPSRPEQFF. The V gene is TRBV28, the J gene TRBJ2-1; D might be TRBD1 (5 bases). Germline V lookup: CDR1 MDHEN, CDR2 SYDVKM. Trimming stripped 3 bases from V and 9 bases from J, with 18 bases between. The length of the CDR3 is 15 residues.